The 29 T cell receptor beta chains given below trace back to one sample, sequenced in a study of blood T cell repertoires in COVID-19. Produced via immunoSEQ multiplex PCR; TCRdb's table is partial and in-frame only. The table has 70,000 to 100,000 clones, roughly 89% seen once. The sequencing input was peripheral blood. The receptors shown here come from a woman aged 60-70 years with COVID-19, enrolled during active disease.

The genes are TRBV4-2 and TRBJ1-1, with 10 bases that match TRBD1. From germline, CDR1 is LGHNA and CDR2 YNFKEQ. The CDR3 is 15 amino acids. The trim removed 7 bases at V and 12 bases at J, leaving 17 bases unmatched. This CDR3 is CASMRRQGATLGTFF. As DNA, the CDR3 is TGTGCCAGCATGAGACGACAGGGGGCTACGTTGGGTACTTTCTTT.

This clone was counted a single time. The J gene is TRBJ1-1, the V gene TRBV9, with D uncertain. This CDR3 is built from 13 residues. CDR1 is SGDLS and CDR2 is YYNGEE in the germline V gene. Trimming shortened V by 0 bases and J by 10 bases, and 13 bases separated the two germline ends. CDR3 nucleotide sequence: TGTGCCAGCAGCGTAGGGGGAGGCCGGGGAGCTTTCTTT. Translation: CASSVGGGRGAFF. The full variable domain, its missing parts supplied by reference TRBV9 and TRBJ1-1, is DSGVTQTPKHLITATGQRVTLRCSPRSGDLSVYWYQQSLDQGLQFLIQYYNGEERAKGNILERFSAQQFPDLHSELNLSSLELGDSALYFCASSVGGGRGAFFGQGTRLTVV.

The chain has TRBV9 and TRBJ1-2; D is unresolved. V was pared by 3 bases and J by 8 bases, with 11 bases between. CDR1 and CDR2 from the germline V gene are SGDLS and YYNGEE. CDR3 size: 12 residues. CDR3 sequence reads: CASSAYQVGYTF. The CDR3 coding sequence is TGTGCCAGCAGCGCTTACCAGGTGGGCTACACCTTC. The complete variable domain, with remaining parts taken from reference TRBV9 and TRBJ1-2, reads DSGVTQTPKHLITATGQRVTLRCSPRSGDLSVYWYQQSLDQGLQFLIQYYNGEERAKGNILERFSAQQFPDLHSELNLSSLELGDSALYFCASSAYQVGYTFGSGTRLTVV.

The gene calls are TRBV7-2 and TRBJ2-3; 9 bases agree with TRBD1. The J segment lost 2 bases and the V segment lost 4 bases, leaving 7 bases of the junction unmatched. CDR3 length equals 16 residues. CDR1 is SGHTA, CDR2 FQGNSA, per germline. The CDR3 region has the DNA TGTGCCAGCAGCTCACGGACAGGGGCACACACAGATACGCAGTATTTT. It yields the protein CASSSRTGAHTDTQYF.

This clone was counted between two and nine times. This chain links TRBV3-1 (or the pseudogene TRBV3-2) with TRBJ1-1, with 9 bases matching TRBD1. V lost 4 bases and J lost 7; bases outside the gene matches: 7. Germline CDR1 LGHDT, CDR2 YNNKEL (reference sequence). There are 14 residues in the CDR3. CDR3 sequence: CASSPTGGEGEAFF. CDR3 DNA sequence: TGTGCCAGCAGCCCGACAGGGGGAGAGGGTGAAGCTTTCTTT.

This chain uses TRBV7-2 with TRBJ1-2; 7 bases line up with TRBD1. This CDR3 spans 16 amino acids. Germline CDR1 and CDR2: SGHTA and FQGNSA. V lost 5 bases to trimming and J lost 5 bases; unmatched junction nucleotides: 14. The CDR3 region is CASSPARETGEYGYTF. The CDR3 DNA sequence: TGTGCCAGCAGCCCCGCGCGAGAAACAGGGGAATATGGCTACACCTTC. Full variable domain (outside the CDR3, taken from reference TRBV7-2 and TRBJ1-2): GAGVSQSPSNKVTEKGKDVELRCDPISGHTALYWYRQSLGQGLEFLIYFQGNSAPDKSGLPSDRFSAERTGGSVSTLTIQRTQQEDSAVYLCASSPARETGEYGYTFGSGTRLTVV.

The V call is TRBV27, the J call TRBJ2-1; TRBD1 aligns across 7 bases. Germline V gene data show CDR1 as MNHEY and CDR2 as SMNVEV (reference sequence). This CDR3 is built from 15 residues. V was pared by 8 bases and J by 7 bases, with 14 bases of the junction left unmatched. The CDR3 sequence is CASSRPGSRGNEQFF. CDR3 nucleotide sequence: TGTGCCAGCTCACGGCCGGGATCCAGGGGGAATGAGCAGTTCTTC.

V usage is TRBV4-2 and J usage is TRBJ1-1; tentatively, D is TRBD1 (5 bases). V lost 2 bases to trimming and J lost 1 base, with 5 bases between them. The V gene's germline CDR1 is LGHNA and CDR2 YNFKEQ. There are 13 residues in the CDR3. The CDR3 bases are TGTGCCAGCAGCCAAACAGGGAACACTGAAGCTTTCTTT. This encodes CASSQTGNTEAFF.

This chain links TRBV6-2 or TRBV6-3 with TRBJ2-7; no reliable D call. This CDR3 is built from 12 residues. Per germline, CDR1 MNHEY and CDR2 SVGEGT. The V and J ends lost 2 bases and 6 bases respectively, with 8 bases between them. As DNA, the CDR3 is TGTGCCAGCAGTTACCCGAGCCCCGAGCAGTACTTC. Protein sequence: CASSYPSPEQYF.

The chain links TRBV18 to TRBJ1-6; D might be TRBD1 (6 bases). CDR3 size: 13 residues. Germline CDR1 KGHSH, CDR2 LQKENI. V lost 3 bases and J lost 7, with 7 bases in between. This CDR3 is CASSPTGNSPLHF. DNA of the CDR3: TGTGCCAGCTCACCTACAGGGAATTCACCCCTCCACTTT.

V and J are TRBV5-7 and TRBJ2-1, with 10 bases lining up with TRBD2. TRBV5-7 is given ORF status, its function remaining uncertain. J gave up 9 bases and V 2 bases, and 8 bases lay outside the gene matches. The CDR3 totals 15 residues. Written as DNA, the CDR3 is TGTGCCAGCAGCTTAAGTAGCGGGGGGCCCGCTGAGCAGTTCTTC. Amino acids: CASSLSSGGPAEQFF.

This CDR3 reads CASSPPGRYSYEQYF. The CDR3 DNA is TGTGCCAGCTCACCACCTGGGCGATACTCCTACGAGCAGTACTTC. The chain carries TRBV18 and TRBJ2-7; D ambiguous. Trimming pared 0 bases from V and 0 bases from J, leaving 9 bases between. The CDR3 runs 15 residues. The germline CDR1 and CDR2 sequences are KGHSH and LQKENI.

The V and J genes are TRBV4-3 and TRBJ2-1; 9 bases line up with TRBD2. This CDR3 is built from 16 residues. With V trimmed by 0 bases and J by 4 bases, 4 bases remained unmatched. In germline, CDR1 is LGHNA, CDR2 YSLEER. The DNA for the CDR3 is TGCGCCAGCAGCCAAGATTTCAGCGGGGGGTACAATGAGCAGTTCTTC. This sequence encodes CASSQDFSGGYNEQFF.

This chain uses TRBV6-6 with TRBJ1-3, with TRBD1 identical over 11 bases. From germline, CDR1 is MNHNY and CDR2 SVGAGI (reference sequence). The CDR3 loop spans 14 amino acids. V gave up 8 bases and J gave up 4 bases; unmatched junction bases: 4. In nucleotides, the CDR3 is TGTGCCAGCTCGGACAGGGGGCAAGGAAACACCATATATTTT. It codes for CASSDRGQGNTIYF.

The chain joins TRBV9 to TRBJ2-4, with TRBD1 as a possible D gene (6 bases). V was cut by 3 bases and J by 8 bases, with 18 bases left in between. The CDR3 runs 15 residues. CDR1 SGDLS and CDR2 YYNGEE come from the germline V gene. In DNA, the CDR3 is TGTGCCAGCAGCGCCTCACCACAGGGCCGGGACATTCAGTACTTC. Translated, it gives CASSASPQGRDIQYF. The variable domain in full, with the rest retrieved from reference TRBV9 and TRBJ2-4, is DSGVTQTPKHLITATGQRVTLRCSPRSGDLSVYWYQQSLDQGLQFLIQYYNGEERAKGNILERFSAQQFPDLHSELNLSSLELGDSALYFCASSASPQGRDIQYFGAGTRLSVL.

The table lists this clone with a count of one. The chain recombines TRBV7-2 with TRBJ2-7; the match to TRBD2 covers 8 bases. CDR1 and CDR2 (germline): SGHTA, FQGNSA. The V segment lost 1 base and the J segment 3 bases; nucleotides outside the gene matches: 5. CDR3 length equals 15 residues. CDR3 sequence: CASSLDSGEIYEQYF. CDR3 coding DNA: TGTGCCAGCAGCTTAGATAGCGGGGAGATCTACGAGCAGTACTTC.

The sample holds a few counts of this clone. The gene calls are TRBV12-3 or TRBV12-4 and TRBJ1-5; no firm D call. The germline V and J ends were trimmed by 7 bases and 4 bases, with 8 bases remaining between them. The CDR3 is 12 amino acids. The CDR3, as DNA: TGTGCCAGCAAGTCCGGTAATCAGCCCCAGCATTTT. Residues: CASKSGNQPQHF.

This rearrangement joins TRBV7-8 to TRBJ1-2; a weak D match, TRBD1 (6 bases). V was clipped by 5 bases and J by 5 bases, with 18 bases between them. Germline CDR1 is SGHVS and CDR2 is FQNEAQ. The CDR3 length is 15 residues. CDR3 amino acids: CASSPSLQGWYGYTF. The CDR3, as DNA: TGTGCCAGCAGCCCGAGTCTACAGGGTTGGTATGGCTACACCTTC.

This clone was observed a single time. The V gene is TRBV5-1, the J gene TRBJ2-7, with D possibly being TRBD2 (6 bases). CDR1 is SGHRS, CDR2 YFSETQ, per germline. The CDR3 covers 15 residues. Trimming pared 2 bases from V and 3 bases from J, leaving 15 bases between. As DNA, the CDR3 is TGCGCCAGCAGCTTTGGGACTCCAAAATACTACGAGCAGTACTTC. Amino acid sequence: CASSFGTPKYYEQYF.

The chain joins TRBV9 to TRBJ1-1; D is perhaps TRBD1 (6 bases). V lost 1 base and J 0 bases, leaving 10 bases between the germline ends. The CDR3 sequence is 15 residues long. Germline V lookup: CDR1 SGDLS, CDR2 YYNGEE. The CDR3 region has the DNA TGTGCCAGCAGCGTACAGGGGAGTATGAACACTGAAGCTTTCTTT. Translated: CASSVQGSMNTEAFF. Combining the CDR3 with reference TRBV9 and TRBJ1-1 gives the whole variable domain DSGVTQTPKHLITATGQRVTLRCSPRSGDLSVYWYQQSLDQGLQFLIQYYNGEERAKGNILERFSAQQFPDLHSELNLSSLELGDSALYFCASSVQGSMNTEAFFGQGTRLTVV.

This clone was observed a few times. The genes are TRBV5-1 and TRBJ2-5; D possibly corresponds to TRBD2 (8 bases). The CDR3 covers 15 residues. Trimming took 4 bases from V and 2 from J, leaving 15 bases between them. Germline V lookup: CDR1 SGHRS, CDR2 YFSETQ. The CDR3 spells CASSPGGTAQETQYF. Here the CDR3 DNA reads TGCGCCAGCAGCCCGGGGGGGACAGCTCAAGAGACCCAGTACTTC.

This clone was observed a handful of times. The rearrangement uses TRBV4-2 and TRBJ1-5; 8 bases line up with TRBD1. The CDR3 totals 16 residues. With V trimmed by 5 bases and J by 2 bases, 8 bases remained unmatched. Per germline, CDR1 LGHNA and CDR2 YNFKEQ. In DNA form, the CDR3 reads TGTGCCAGCAGCTCACGGACAGGGCAGGGCAATCAGCCCCAGCATTTT. Its translation: CASSSRTGQGNQPQHF.

The V call is TRBV18, the J call TRBJ1-2, with 10 bases matching TRBD1. Trimming took 4 bases from V and 7 from J; bases not matched to a gene: 3. Germline V gene data show CDR1 as KGHSH and CDR2 as LQKENI. The CDR3 is made up of 13 amino acids. This CDR3 reads CASSQTGGRGYTF. CDR3 DNA: TGTGCCAGCTCACAGACAGGGGGCCGTGGCTACACCTTC.

V is TRBV7-8 and J is TRBJ2-5; D not resolved. CDR1 and CDR2 (germline): SGHVS, FQNEAQ. V lost 1 base and J lost 2, with 8 bases in between. The CDR3 length is 14 residues. The CDR3 DNA sequence: TGTGCCAGCAGCTTAGGATACATACAAGAGACCCAGTACTTC. The encoded protein is CASSLGYIQETQYF.

The table lists this clone with a few counts. The chain carries TRBV25-1 and TRBJ2-7; TRBD1 matches at 8 bases. The CDR3 totals 17 residues. Germline assignment: CDR1 MGHDK and CDR2 SYGVNS. V lost 0 bases and J lost 3; bases outside the gene matches: 10. As DNA, the CDR3 is TGTGCCAGCAGTGAATATAGGAGACAGGGGTTGTTCTACGAGCAGTACTTC. Its translation is CASSEYRRQGLFYEQYF.

J is TRBJ1-3 and V is TRBV15; 10 nucleotides align to TRBD1. V was pared by 3 bases and J by 8 bases, with 10 bases of the junction left unmatched. CDR3 length: 16 amino acids. Germline-derived CDR1 and CDR2 are LNHNV and YYDKDF (reference sequence). This CDR3 is CATSSGTGVNLDTIYF. For the CDR3, the DNA is TGTGCCACCAGCAGCGGGACAGGGGTTAATTTAGACACCATATATTTT.

The rearrangement joins TRBV18 to TRBJ1-5; 9 bases match TRBD1. The trim removed 3 bases at V and 9 bases at J, leaving 9 bases unmatched. This CDR3 is built from 15 residues. The germline gives CDR1 KGHSH, CDR2 LQKENI. In nucleotides, the CDR3 is TGTGCCAGCTCACCGGGACAGGGAAAGGGTCGGCCCCAGCATTTT. It encodes CASSPGQGKGRPQHF.

The rearrangement links TRBV7-2 to TRBJ1-2; tentative D call: TRBD1 (5 bases). Germline loops: CDR1 SGHTA, CDR2 FQGNSA. Between the trimmed V and J ends, which lost 1 base and 2 bases, there was a span of 14 bases. The CDR3 contains 16 residues. The CDR3 loop is CASSLGRGLGNYGYTF. CDR3 nucleotide sequence: TGTGCCAGCAGCTTAGGAAGGGGCTTGGGGAACTATGGCTACACCTTC.

Here the CDR3 DNA reads TGTGCCAGCAGCGGAATAAGGGGTCGTGCAACTAATGAAAAACTGTTTTTT. It translates to CASSGIRGRATNEKLFF. The genes are TRBV7-2 and TRBJ1-4; a possible D gene is TRBD1 (5 bases). This CDR3 comprises 17 residues. The V gene lost 5 bases and the J gene lost 0 bases, with 16 bases spanning the gap. Germline CDR1 SGHTA, CDR2 FQGNSA.